This T cell receptor (beta chain) was captured by sequencing in a study of PD-1 blockade in classical Hodgkin lymphoma. Assay used: immunoSEQ multiplex PCR; TCRdb lists only in-frame clones, some missing. This repertoire shows about 21,000 clones, less than 80% found once; its top ten account for about a fifth. Germline loops: CDR1 SGHRS, CDR2 YFSETQ. The CDR3 length is 9 residues. Study outcomes and limitations: The study found that TCR diversity rose significantly by C4D1 in CD4+ but not CD8+ cells.

By share, this clone counts as medium-sized. Its antigen is not known. One junction end does not reproduce the germline sequence, and a read error may be involved. All patients experienced relapse after autologous stem cell transplantation, and brentuximab vedotin exposure was variable. Sequenced here: peripheral blood mononuclear cells (PBMCs), sampled at baseline. V gene TRBV5-1 combines with J gene TRBJ2-7; no clear D gene. The TCR originated in a human donor with classical Hodgkin lymphoma. This chain's CDR3 is CASKRMKNF. CDR3 sequence (DNA): TGCGCCAGCAAGAGGATGAAGAACTTC.